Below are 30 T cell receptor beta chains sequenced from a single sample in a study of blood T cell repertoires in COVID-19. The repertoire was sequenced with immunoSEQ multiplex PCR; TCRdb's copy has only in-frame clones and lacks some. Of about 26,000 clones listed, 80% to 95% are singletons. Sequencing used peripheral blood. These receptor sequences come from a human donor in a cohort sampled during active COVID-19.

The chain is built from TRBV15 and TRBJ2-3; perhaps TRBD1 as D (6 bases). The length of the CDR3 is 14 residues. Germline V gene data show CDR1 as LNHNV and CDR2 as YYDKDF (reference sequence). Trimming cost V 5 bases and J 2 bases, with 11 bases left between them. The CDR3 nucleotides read TGTGCCACCAGCGCCCGACAGGACACAGATACGCAGTATTTT. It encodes CATSARQDTDTQYF.

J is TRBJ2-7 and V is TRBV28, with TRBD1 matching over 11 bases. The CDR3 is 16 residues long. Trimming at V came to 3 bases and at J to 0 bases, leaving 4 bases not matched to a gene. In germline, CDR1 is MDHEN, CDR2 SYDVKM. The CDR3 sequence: CASSLGGTGGSYEQYV. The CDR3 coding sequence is TGTGCCAGCAGTTTGGGCGGGACAGGGGGCTCCTACGAGCAGTACGTC.

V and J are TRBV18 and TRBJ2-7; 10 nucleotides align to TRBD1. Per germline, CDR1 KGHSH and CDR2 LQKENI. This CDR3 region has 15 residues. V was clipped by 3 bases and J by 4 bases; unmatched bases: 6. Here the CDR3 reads CASSPGTGAEYEQYV. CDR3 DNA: TGTGCCAGCTCACCCGGGACAGGGGCTGAGTACGAGCAGTACGTC.

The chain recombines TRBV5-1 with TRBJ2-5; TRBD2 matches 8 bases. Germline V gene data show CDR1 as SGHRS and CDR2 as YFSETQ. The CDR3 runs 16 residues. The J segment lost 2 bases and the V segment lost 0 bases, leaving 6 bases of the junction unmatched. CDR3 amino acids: CASSLGPAGAQETQYF. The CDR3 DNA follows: TGCGCCAGCAGCTTGGGTCCAGCGGGGGCTCAAGAGACCCAGTACTTC. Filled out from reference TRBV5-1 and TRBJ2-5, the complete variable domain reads KAGVTQTPRYLIKTRGQQVTLSCSPISGHRSVSWYQQTPGQGLQFLFEYFSETQRNKGNFPGRFSGRQFSNSRSEMNVSTLELGDSALYLCASSLGPAGAQETQYFGPGTRLLVL.

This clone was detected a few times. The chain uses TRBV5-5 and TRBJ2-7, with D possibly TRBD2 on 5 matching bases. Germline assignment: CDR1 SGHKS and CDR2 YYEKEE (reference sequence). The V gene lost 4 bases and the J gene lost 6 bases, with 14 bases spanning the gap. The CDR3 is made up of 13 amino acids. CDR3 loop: CASSRTGVGEQYV. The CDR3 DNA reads TGTGCCAGCAGCCGGACCGGGGTAGGCGAGCAGTACGTC.

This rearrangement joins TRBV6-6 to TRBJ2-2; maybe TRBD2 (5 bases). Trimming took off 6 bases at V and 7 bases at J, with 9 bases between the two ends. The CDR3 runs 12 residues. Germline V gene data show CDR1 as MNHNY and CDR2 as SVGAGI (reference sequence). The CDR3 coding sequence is TGTGCCAGCAGGGGCCGGGGCGGGGAGCTGTTTTTT. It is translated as CASRGRGGELFF.

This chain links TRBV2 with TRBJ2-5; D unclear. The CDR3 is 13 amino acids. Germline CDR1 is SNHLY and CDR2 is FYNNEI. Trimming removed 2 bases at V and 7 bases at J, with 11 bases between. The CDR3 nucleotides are TGTGCCAGCAGTGAACAGGCAGTAAGGACCCAGTACTTC. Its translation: CASSEQAVRTQYF.

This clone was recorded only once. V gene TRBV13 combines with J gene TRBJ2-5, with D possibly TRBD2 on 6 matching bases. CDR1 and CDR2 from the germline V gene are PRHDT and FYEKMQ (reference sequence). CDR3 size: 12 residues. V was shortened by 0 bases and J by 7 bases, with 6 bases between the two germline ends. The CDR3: CASSLGGGTQYF. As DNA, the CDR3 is TGTGCCAGCAGCTTAGGGGGGGGGACCCAGTACTTC. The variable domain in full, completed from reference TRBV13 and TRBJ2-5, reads AAGVIQSPRHLIKEKRETATLKCYPIPRHDTVYWYQQGPGQDPQFLISFYEKMQSDKGSIPDRFSAQQFSDYHSELNMSSLELGDSALYFCASSLGGGTQYFGPGTRLLVL.

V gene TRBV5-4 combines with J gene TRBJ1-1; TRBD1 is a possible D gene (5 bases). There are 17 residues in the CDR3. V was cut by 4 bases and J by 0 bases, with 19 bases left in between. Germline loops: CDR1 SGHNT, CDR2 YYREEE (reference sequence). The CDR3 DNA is TGTGCCAGCAGCGGGGGGGGTACCGTACGTATGAACACTGAAGCTTTCTTT. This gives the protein CASSGGGTVRMNTEAFF.

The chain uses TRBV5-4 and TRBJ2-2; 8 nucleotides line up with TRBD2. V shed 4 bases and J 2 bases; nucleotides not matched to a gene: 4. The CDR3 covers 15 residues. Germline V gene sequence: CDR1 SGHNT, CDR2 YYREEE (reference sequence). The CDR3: CASSRGGPNTGELFF. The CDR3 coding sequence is TGTGCCAGCAGCCGGGGGGGGCCCAACACCGGGGAGCTGTTTTTT.

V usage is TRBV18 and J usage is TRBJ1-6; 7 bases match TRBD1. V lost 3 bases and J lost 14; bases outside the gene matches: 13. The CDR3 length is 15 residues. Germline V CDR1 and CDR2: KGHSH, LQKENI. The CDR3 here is CASSPGETGLFSLHF. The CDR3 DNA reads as TGTGCCAGCTCACCGGGCGAGACAGGGCTTTTCTCCCTCCACTTT.

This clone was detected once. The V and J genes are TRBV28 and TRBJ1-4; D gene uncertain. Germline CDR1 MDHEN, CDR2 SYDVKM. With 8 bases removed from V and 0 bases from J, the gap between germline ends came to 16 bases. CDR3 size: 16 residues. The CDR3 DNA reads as TGTGCCAGCGGCAGTGCAGGCCTTGCAACTAATGAAAAACTGTTTTTT. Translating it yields CASGSAGLATNEKLFF.

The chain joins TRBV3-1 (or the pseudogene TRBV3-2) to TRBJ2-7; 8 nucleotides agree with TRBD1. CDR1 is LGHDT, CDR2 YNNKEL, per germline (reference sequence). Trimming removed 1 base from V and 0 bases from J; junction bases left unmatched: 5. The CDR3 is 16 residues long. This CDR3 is CASSQAYRGNSYEQYF. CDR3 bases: TGTGCCAGCAGCCAAGCCTACAGGGGGAACTCCTACGAGCAGTACTTC.

The CDR3 DNA is TGTGCCAGCAGCCAAGATCGGGAGACTGAAGCTTTCTTT. Its protein product is CASSQDRETEAFF. This chain connects TRBV3-1 (or the pseudogene TRBV3-2) to TRBJ1-1; D gene ambiguous. Trimming took 0 bases from V and 5 from J, leaving 7 bases between them. Per germline, CDR1 LGHDT and CDR2 YNNKEL (reference sequence). This CDR3 contains 13 residues.

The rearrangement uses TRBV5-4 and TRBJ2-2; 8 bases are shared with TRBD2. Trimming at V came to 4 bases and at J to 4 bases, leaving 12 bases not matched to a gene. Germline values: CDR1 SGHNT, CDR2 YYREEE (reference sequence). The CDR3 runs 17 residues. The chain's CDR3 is CASSQPGRGGSTGELFF. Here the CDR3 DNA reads TGTGCCAGCAGCCAACCGGGTCGGGGGGGAAGCACCGGGGAGCTGTTTTTT.

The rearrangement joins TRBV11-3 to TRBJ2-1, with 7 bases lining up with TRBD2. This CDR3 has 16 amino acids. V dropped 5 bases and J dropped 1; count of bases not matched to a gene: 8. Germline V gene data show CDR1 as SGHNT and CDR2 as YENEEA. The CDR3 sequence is CASSLWGGVSYNEQFF. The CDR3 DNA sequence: TGTGCCAGCAGCCTCTGGGGGGGGGTTTCCTACAATGAGCAGTTCTTC.

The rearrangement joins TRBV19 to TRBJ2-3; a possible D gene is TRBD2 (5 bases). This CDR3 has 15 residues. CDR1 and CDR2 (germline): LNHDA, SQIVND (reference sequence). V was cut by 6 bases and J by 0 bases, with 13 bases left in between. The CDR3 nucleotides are TGTGCCAGTAGAGGGTTAGCGCGTAGCACAGATACGCAGTATTTT. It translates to CASRGLARSTDTQYF.

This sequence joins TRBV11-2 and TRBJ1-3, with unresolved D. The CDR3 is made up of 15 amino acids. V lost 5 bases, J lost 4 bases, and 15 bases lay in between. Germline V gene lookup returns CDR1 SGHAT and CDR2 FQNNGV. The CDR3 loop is CASSDFGVPGNTIYF. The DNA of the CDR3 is TGTGCCAGCAGCGATTTCGGGGTCCCGGGAAACACCATATATTTT.

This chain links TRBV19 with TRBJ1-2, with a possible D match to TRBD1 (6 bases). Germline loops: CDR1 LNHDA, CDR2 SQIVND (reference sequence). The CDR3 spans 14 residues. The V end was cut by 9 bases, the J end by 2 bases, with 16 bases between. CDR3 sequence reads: CASTLGQLNYGYTF. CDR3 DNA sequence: TGTGCCAGCACCCTGGGACAACTCAACTATGGCTACACCTTC.

CDR3 sequence (DNA): TGTGCCAGCAGCCAAACACCCACCAGGGATTCACCCCTCCACTTT. This sequence encodes CASSQTPTRDSPLHF. The rearrangement joins TRBV9 to TRBJ1-6, with D possibly matching TRBD1 (5 bases). There are 15 residues in the CDR3. The germline gives CDR1 SGDLS, CDR2 YYNGEE. Trimming pared 4 bases from V and 8 bases from J, leaving 16 bases between.

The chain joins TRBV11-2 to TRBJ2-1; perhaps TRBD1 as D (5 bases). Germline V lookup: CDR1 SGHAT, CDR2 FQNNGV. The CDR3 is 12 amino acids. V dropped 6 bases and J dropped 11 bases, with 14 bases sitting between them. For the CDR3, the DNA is TGTGCCAGCAGTCCGACAGACGTGAAGCAGTTCTTC. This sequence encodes CASSPTDVKQFF. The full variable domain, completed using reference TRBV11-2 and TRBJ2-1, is EAGVAQSPRYKIIEKRQSVAFWCNPISGHATLYWYQQILGQGPKLLIQFQNNGVVDDSQLPKDRFSAERLKGVDSTLKIQPAKLEDSAVYLCASSPTDVKQFFGPGTRLTVL.

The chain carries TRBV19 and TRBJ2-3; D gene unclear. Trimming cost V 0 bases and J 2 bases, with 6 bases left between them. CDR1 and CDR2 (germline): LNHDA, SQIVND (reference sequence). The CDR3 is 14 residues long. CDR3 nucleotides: TGTGCCAGTAGTATAGAGCGGAACACAGATACGCAGTATTTT. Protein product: CASSIERNTDTQYF.

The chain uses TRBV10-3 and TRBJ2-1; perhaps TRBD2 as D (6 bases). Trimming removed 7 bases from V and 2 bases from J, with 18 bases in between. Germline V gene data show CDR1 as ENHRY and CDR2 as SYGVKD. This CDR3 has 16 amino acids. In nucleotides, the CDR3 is TGTGCCATCACTCCTCAGGCCAGCGGGCCCTACAATGAGCAGTTCTTC. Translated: CAITPQASGPYNEQFF.

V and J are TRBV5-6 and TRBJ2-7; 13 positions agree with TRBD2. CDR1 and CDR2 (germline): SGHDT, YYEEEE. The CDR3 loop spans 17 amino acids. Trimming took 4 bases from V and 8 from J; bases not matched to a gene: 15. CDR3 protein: CASSLGLAGAFFGKQYV. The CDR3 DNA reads TGTGCCAGCAGCCTCGGACTAGCGGGGGCATTTTTTGGGAAGCAGTACGTC.

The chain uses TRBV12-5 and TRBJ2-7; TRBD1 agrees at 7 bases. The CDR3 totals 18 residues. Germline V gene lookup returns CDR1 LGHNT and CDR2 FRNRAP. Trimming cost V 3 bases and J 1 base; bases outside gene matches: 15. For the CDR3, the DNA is TGTGCTAGTGGTTTCTTCGGTCGCCCGGGACAGAATTCCTACGAGCAGTACTTC. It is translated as CASGFFGRPGQNSYEQYF.

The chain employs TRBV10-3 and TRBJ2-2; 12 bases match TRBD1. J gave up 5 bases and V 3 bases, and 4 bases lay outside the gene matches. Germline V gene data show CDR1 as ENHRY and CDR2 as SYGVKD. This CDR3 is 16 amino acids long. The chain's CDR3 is CAISDRDRGLTGELFF. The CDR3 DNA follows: TGTGCCATCAGTGACCGGGACAGGGGGCTTACCGGGGAGCTGTTTTTT.

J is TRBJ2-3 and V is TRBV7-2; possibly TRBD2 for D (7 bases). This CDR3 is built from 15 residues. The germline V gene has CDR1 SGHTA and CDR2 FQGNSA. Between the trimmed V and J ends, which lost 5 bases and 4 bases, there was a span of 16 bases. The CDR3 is CASSPWGGLPDTQYF. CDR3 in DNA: TGTGCCAGCAGCCCATGGGGGGGCCTTCCAGATACGCAGTATTTT.

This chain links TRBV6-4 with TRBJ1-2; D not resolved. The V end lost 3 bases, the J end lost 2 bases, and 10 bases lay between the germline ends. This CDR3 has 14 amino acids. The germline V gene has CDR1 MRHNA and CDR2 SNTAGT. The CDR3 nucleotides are TGTGCCAGCAGTGATTTCGGCGGGAACTATGGCTACACCTTC. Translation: CASSDFGGNYGYTF.

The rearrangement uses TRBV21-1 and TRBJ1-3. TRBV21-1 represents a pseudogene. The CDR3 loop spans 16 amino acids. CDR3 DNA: TGTGCCAGCAGCAAACCGACCCGGGGGACTGGAAACACCATATATTTT. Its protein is CASSKPTRGTGNTIYF.

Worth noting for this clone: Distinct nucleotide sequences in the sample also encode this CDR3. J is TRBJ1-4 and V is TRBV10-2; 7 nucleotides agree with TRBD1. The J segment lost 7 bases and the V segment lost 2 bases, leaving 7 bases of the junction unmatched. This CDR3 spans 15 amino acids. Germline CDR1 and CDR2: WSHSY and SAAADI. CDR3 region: CASSELQGRGEKLFF. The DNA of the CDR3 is TGCGCCAGCAGTGAGCTACAGGGGAGAGGTGAAAAACTGTTTTTT.